This T cell receptor (beta chain) was observed in a study of early stage breast cancer tumors. Sampling of the adjacent normal breast tissue occurred roughly 1.7-4 cm from the tumor. Sufficient DNA from normal breast often required roughly 100-310 mg tissue. Each sample had two DNA replicates, about 0.5 ug blood or roughly 1.5 ug tissue. The table came from immunoSEQ multiplex PCR; TCRdb's copy has only in-frame clones and leaves some out. The sample records a few thousand clones, over 65% being singletons. The sequence was obtained from a person aged 70 to 80 with breast cancer. The sequencing sample was made of normal breast tissue next to the tumor.

The CDR3 region is CAISEQGSYEQYF. The CDR3 region has the DNA TGTGCCATCAGTGAACAGGGTTCATACGAGCAGTACTTC. The chain is built from TRBV10-3 and TRBJ2-7; tentative D call: TRBD1 (6 bases). The V and J ends lost 3 bases and 4 bases respectively, with 10 bases between them. The CDR3 is 13 amino acids. CDR1 and CDR2 (germline): ENHRY, SYGVKD.